This entry is about one T cell receptor (beta chain). In the original workflow: Reference gene primer amplification gave estimated nucleated cell counts. The table came from immunoSEQ multiplex PCR; TCRdb's copy has only in-frame clones and leaves some out. That table gives V, J and clone size, and the DNA gave D and trimming. In the table there are about 62,000 clones, roughly 90% of which are singletons. This record belongs to a study of blood T cell repertoires in COVID-19. On the study more broadly: The United States, Italy and Spain supplied acute and convalescent COVID-19 samples. T cells, B-cell-depleted T cells, or PBMCs provided the cDNA or gDNA that served as material.

Germline V lookup: CDR1 SGHAT, CDR2 FQNNGV. V lost 6 bases, J lost 9 bases, and 18 bases lay in between. This CDR3 region has 14 residues. The chain uses TRBV11-2 and TRBJ1-3; D unresolved. The source of this sequence is an older woman with acute or convalescent COVID-19. The sequenced sample consisted of peripheral blood. The CDR3 protein is CASRSTGPGATIYF. As DNA, the CDR3 is TGTGCCAGCAGATCAACGGGCCCGGGAGCCACCATATATTTT.